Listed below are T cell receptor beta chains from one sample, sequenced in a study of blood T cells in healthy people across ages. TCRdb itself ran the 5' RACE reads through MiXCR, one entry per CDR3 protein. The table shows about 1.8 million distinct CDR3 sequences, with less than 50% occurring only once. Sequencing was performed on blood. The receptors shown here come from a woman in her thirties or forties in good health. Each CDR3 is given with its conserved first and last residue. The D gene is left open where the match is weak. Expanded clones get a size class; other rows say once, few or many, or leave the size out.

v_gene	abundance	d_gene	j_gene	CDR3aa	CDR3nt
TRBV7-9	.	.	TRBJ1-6	CASSRTTGQRCNSPLHF	TGTGCCAGCAGCCGAACGACCGGACAGAGATGTAATTCACCCCTCCACTTT
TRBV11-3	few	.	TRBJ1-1	CASSQGGVAEAFF	TGTGCCAGCAGCCAAGGTGGCGTAGCTGAAGCTTTCTTT
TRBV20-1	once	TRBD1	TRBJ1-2	CSASRDRVGYGYTF	TGCAGTGCTTCTCGGGACAGGGTTGGCTATGGCTACACCTTC
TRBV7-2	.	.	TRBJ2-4	CASSLHGAKNIQYF	TGTGCCAGCAGCTTGCACGGAGCCAAAAACATTCAGTACTTC
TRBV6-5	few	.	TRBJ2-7	CASRPAGVGSYEQYF	TGTGCCAGCAGACCCGCAGGGGTAGGTTCCTACGAGCAGTACTTC
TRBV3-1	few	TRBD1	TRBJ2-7	CASSQSGTGSYEQYF	TGTGCCAGCAGCCAGTCCGGGACAGGCTCCTACGAGCAGTACTTC
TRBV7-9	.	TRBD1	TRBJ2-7	CASSPGQGLSFGAYERYF	TGTGCCAGCAGCCCAGGACAGGGTCTCTCTTTCGGGGCCTACGAGCGGTACTTC
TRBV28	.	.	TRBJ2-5	CASKIGFRETQYF	TGTGCCAGCAAGATTGGTTTTCGAGAGACCCAGTACTTC
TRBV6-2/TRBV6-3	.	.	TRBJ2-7	CATKWGFEQYF	TGTGCCACAAAATGGGGTTTCGAGCAGTACTTC
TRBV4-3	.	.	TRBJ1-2	CASSQDVNYGYTF	TGCGCCAGCAGCCAAGATGTGAACTATGGCTACACCTTC
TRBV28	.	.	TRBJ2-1	CASSPTHGSYNEQFF	TGTGCCAGCAGTCCAACACATGGAAGCTACAATGAGCAGTTCTTC
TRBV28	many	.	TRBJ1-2	CASSPPQSYGYTF	TGTGCCAGCAGCCCACCACAGAGCTATGGCTACACCTTC
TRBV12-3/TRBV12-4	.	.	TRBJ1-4	CASRGGQEKLFF	TGTGCCAGCAGGGGCGGCCAGGAAAAACTGTTTTTT
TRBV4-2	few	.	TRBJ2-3	CASTSKGGDTQYF	TGTGCCAGCACCTCAAAGGGGGGAGATACGCAGTATTTT
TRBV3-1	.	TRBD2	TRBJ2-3	CASSPSSGGAYAQYF	TGTGCCAGCAGCCCCTCTAGCGGGGGGGCGTATGCGCAGTATTTT
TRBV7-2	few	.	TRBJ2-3	CASSAPGVPDTQYF	TGTGCCAGCAGCGCCCCCGGGGTCCCAGATACGCAGTATTTT
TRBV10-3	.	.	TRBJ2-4	CAISDPSNIQYF	TGTGCCATCAGTGATCCGTCTAACATTCAGTACTTC
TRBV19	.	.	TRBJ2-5	CASRNKETQYF	TGTGCCAGTAGAAACAAAGAGACCCAGTACTTC
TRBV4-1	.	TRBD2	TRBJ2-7	CASSQAGGGIYEQYF	TGCGCCAGCAGCCAAGCTGGCGGGGGGATCTACGAGCAGTACTTC
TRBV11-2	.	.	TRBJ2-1	CASSSYLDSRGVNEQFF	TGTGCCAGCAGCTCATACCTTGACTCGAGGGGGGTCAATGAGCAGTTCTTC
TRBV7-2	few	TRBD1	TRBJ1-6	CASSADRGGFIGGNSPLHF	TGTGCCAGCAGCGCGGACAGGGGAGGCTTTATAGGTGGGAATTCACCCCTCCACTTT
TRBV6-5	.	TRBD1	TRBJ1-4	CASRDSSNEKLFF	TGTGCCAGTCGGGACAGTTCTAATGAAAAACTGTTTTTT
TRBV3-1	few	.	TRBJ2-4	CASRPGSLLAKNIQYF	TGTGCCAGCAGACCAGGGTCCCTCCTAGCCAAAAACATTCAGTACTTC
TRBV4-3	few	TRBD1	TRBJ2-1	CASSQDRRQGLNEQFF	TGCGCCAGCAGCCAAGATAGGAGACAGGGCCTTAATGAGCAGTTCTTC
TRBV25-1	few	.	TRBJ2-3	CASSELGAQAKTQYF	TGTGCCAGCAGTGAATTAGGGGCCCAGGCAAAGACGCAGTATTTT
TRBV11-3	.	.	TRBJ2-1	CASSRTRRVNRNNEQFF	TGTGCCAGCAGCCGGACGCGCCGGGTCAATAGGAACAATGAGCAGTTCTTC
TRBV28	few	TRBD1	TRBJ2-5	CASSSPGTGGEKTQYF	TGTGCCAGCAGTTCACCCGGGACAGGGGGCGAAAAGACCCAGTACTTC
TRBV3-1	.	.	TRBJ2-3	CASSQEGYTDTQYF	TGTGCCAGCAGCCAAGAGGGTTACACAGATACGCAGTATTTT
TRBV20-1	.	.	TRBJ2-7	CSAQGYEQYF	TGCAGTGCTCAGGGTTACGAGCAGTACTTC
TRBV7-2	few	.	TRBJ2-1	CASSLAGREFF	TGTGCCAGCAGCTTAGCAGGCAGAGAGTTCTTC
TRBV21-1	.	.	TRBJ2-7	CASLQGVIYEQYF	TGTGCCAGCCTCCAGGGGGTTATTTACGAGCAGTACTTC
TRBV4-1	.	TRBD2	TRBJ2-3	CASRQKGGLAGGMDTQYF	TGCGCCAGCAGGCAAAAGGGAGGACTAGCGGGGGGTATGGATACGCAGTATTTT
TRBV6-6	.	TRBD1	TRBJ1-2	CASSARGTVYGYTF	TGTGCCAGCAGTGCCCGGGGGACAGTTTATGGCTACACCTTC
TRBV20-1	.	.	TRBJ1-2	CSARGTVNPGYGYTF	TGCAGTGCTAGAGGGACAGTTAACCCCGGGTATGGCTACACCTTC
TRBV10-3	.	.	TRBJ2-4	CAISESTGRDIQYF	TGTGCCATCAGTGAGTCGACCGGAAGGGACATTCAGTACTTC
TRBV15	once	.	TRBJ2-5	CATSRDLAETQYF	TGTGCCACCAGCAGAGACCTAGCGGAGACCCAGTACTTC
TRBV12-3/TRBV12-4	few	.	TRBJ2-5	CASSLAQLGETQYF	TGTGCCAGCAGTTTAGCGCAGTTAGGAGAGACCCAGTACTTC
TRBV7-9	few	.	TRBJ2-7	CASSDHSWESYEQYF	TGTGCCAGCAGCGACCACAGCTGGGAATCCTACGAGCAGTACTTC
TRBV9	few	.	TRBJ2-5	CASSVGDMGQETQYF	TGTGCCAGCAGCGTAGGGGACATGGGGCAAGAGACCCAGTACTTC
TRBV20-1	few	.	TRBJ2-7	CSARVLDSYEQYF	TGCAGTGCTAGAGTATTGGACAGCTACGAGCAGTACTTC
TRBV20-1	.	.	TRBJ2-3	CSARGIRGNTDTQYF	TGCAGTGCTAGAGGGATACGGGGCAACACAGATACGCAGTATTTT
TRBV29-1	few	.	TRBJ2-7	CSVIPFGAYEQYF	TGCAGCGTTATTCCCTTTGGGGCCTACGAGCAGTACTTC
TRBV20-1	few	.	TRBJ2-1	CSARPGPEQFF	TGCAGTGCTAGACCGGGACCCGAGCAGTTCTTC
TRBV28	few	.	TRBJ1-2	CASSFGTADTF	TGTGCCAGCAGCTTCGGGACCGCTGACACCTTC
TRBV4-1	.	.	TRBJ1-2	CASSQGTENNYGYTF	TGCGCCAGCAGCCAAGGGACCGAAAATAACTATGGCTACACCTTC
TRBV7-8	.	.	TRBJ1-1	CASSQGRGTESFF	TGTGCCAGCAGCCAGGGAAGGGGAACTGAATCTTTCTTT
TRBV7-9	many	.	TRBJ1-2	CASSERGGASYGYTF	TGTGCCAGCAGCGAACGGGGGGGGGCAAGCTATGGCTACACCTTC
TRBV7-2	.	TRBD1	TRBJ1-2	CASSFAPPDRVYGYTF	TGTGCCAGCAGCTTCGCACCACCAGACAGGGTCTATGGCTACACCTTC
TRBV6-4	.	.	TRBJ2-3	CASSDSVGGRTDTQYF	TGTGCCAGCAGTGACTCGGTCGGGGGTCGCACAGATACGCAGTATTTT
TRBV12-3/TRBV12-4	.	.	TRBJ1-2	CASASDRFGYTF	TGTGCCAGCGCTAGTGACCGGTTTGGCTACACCTTC